This TCR beta chain came from a study of blood T cell repertoires in COVID-19. TCRdb keeps only in-frame clones here, not all; method: immunoSEQ multiplex PCR. The sample shows a few hundred thousand clones, roughly 86% of them seen only once. The CDR3 loop spans 14 amino acids. Trimming pared 5 bases from V and 10 bases from J, leaving 16 bases between. Germline V CDR1 and CDR2: SGHRS, YFSETQ. The TCR originated in a woman aged 50 to 65 who had been exposed to COVID-19. Sequencing was carried out using PBMCs or T cells enriched from blood (not recorded which). The chain recombines TRBV5-1 with TRBJ1-6; perhaps TRBD1 as D (6 bases). The CDR3 nucleotides are TGCGCCAGCAGACAGGGCGGTTCCGGATCACCCCTCCACTTT. It codes for CASRQGGSGSPLHF.